These 6 T cell receptor beta chains originate from one sample sequenced in a study of T-cell reconstitution after alpha-beta-depleted transplantation in children. Unique molecular identifiers were incorporated during preparation of the TCRbeta library. TCRdb passed the PCR reads through MiXCR, listing each CDR3 protein once. The sample includes about 110,000 distinct CDR3 sequences, 10% of them seen just once. This material consisted of PBMCs from the stem cell graft donor, taken from the stem cell graft. These receptors all come from a human donor who donated a stem cell graft to a child with acute lymphoblastic leukemia.

This clonotype was recorded many times. The chain recombines TRBV30 with TRBJ1-6; no reliable D call. Germline loops: CDR1 GTSNPN, CDR2 SVGIG (reference sequence). V lost 0 bases and J lost 0, with 3 bases in between. This CDR3 has 14 residues. DNA for the CDR3: TGTGCCTGGAGTGTGCTCTCCTATAATTCACCCCTCCACTTT. Translating it yields CAWSVLSYNSPLHF.

This clonotype was detected ten times or more. The chain couples TRBV7-6 to TRBJ2-1; TRBD2 matches 11 bases. CDR1 and CDR2 (germline): SGHVS, FNYEAQ. CDR3 size: 19 residues. V trimming: 0 bases; J trimming: 8 bases; junction bases outside the gene matches: 15. The CDR3 nucleotides read TGTGCCAGCAGCTTAGCGGGGGGTATACTAGCGGGAGCTAACGATGAGCAGTTCTTC. This encodes CASSLAGGILAGANDEQFF.

This clonotype was counted ten times or more. The J gene is TRBJ2-4, the V gene TRBV12-3 or TRBV12-4; D gene unclear. The CDR3 has 20 amino acids. Trimming took 6 bases from V and 2 from J, leaving 29 bases between them. CDR3 residues: CASSHGSVRISPVSKNIQYF. CDR3 nucleotide sequence: TGTGCCAGCAGCCACGGGTCGGTTCGTATTTCCCCCGTTTCCAAAAACATTCAGTACTTC.

This clonotype was counted many times. V and J are TRBV15 and TRBJ2-7; 13 bases are shared with TRBD2. Germline CDR1 LNHNV, CDR2 YYDKDF (reference sequence). V lost 5 bases, J lost 9 bases, and 7 bases stayed unmatched. This CDR3 is built from 14 residues. The CDR3 region has the DNA TGTGCCACCAGCGGACTAGCGGGAGTAGGTGGGCAGTACTTC. It yields the protein CATSGLAGVGGQYF.

This clonotype was counted at least ten times. The gene calls are TRBV18 and TRBJ2-1, with a weak D call TRBD2 (5 bases). Trimming took 5 bases from V and 8 from J, leaving 10 bases between them. Looked up from germline, CDR1 is KGHSH and CDR2 is LQKENI. The CDR3 consists of 12 residues. The CDR3 DNA reads TGTGCCAGCTCAAGGGAGACGGATGAGCAGTTCTTC. Its protein is CASSRETDEQFF.

This clonotype was counted at least ten times. The chain employs TRBV20-1 and TRBJ2-7; possibly TRBD2 for D (5 bases). The CDR3 totals 12 residues. Germline CDR1 DFQATT, CDR2 SNEGSKA (reference sequence). V was clipped by 4 bases and J by 3 bases, with 10 bases between them. For the CDR3, the DNA is TGCAGTGCTACCACACGGGACTACGAGCAGTACTTC. Its protein is CSATTRDYEQYF.